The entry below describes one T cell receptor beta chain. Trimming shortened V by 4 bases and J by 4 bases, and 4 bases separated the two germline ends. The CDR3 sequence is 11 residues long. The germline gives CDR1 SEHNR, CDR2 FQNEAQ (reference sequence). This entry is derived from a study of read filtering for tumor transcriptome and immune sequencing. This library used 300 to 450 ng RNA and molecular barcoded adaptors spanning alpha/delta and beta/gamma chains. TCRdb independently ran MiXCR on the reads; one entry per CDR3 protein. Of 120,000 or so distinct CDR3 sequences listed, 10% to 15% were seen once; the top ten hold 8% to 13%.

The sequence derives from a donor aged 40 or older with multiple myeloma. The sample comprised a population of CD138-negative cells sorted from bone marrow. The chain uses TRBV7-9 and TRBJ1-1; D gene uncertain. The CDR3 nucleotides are TGTGCCAGCAGCTCGAGCACTGAAGCTTTCTTT. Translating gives CASSSSTEAFF.